The 24 T cell receptor beta chains below come from one sample, sequenced in a study of blood T cell repertoires in COVID-19. Profiling relied on immunoSEQ multiplex PCR, and the TCRdb table lists in-frame clones only, not all of them. Of 120,000 or so clones in the sample, 70% to 90% were seen once. Source material: peripheral blood. The receptors stem from a woman in her forties or fifties with active or convalescent COVID-19.

This clone occurred a few times. The rearrangement uses TRBV7-9 and TRBJ1-3; no clear D gene. Between the trimmed V and J ends, which lost 3 bases and 0 bases, there was a span of 9 bases. The CDR3 runs 15 residues. Germline assignment: CDR1 SEHNR and CDR2 FQNEAQ (reference sequence). This CDR3 is CASSLAEISGNTIYF. The DNA for the CDR3 is TGTGCCAGCAGCTTGGCAGAAATCTCTGGAAACACCATATATTTT.

The V and J genes are TRBV6-6 and TRBJ2-3; no clear D. This CDR3 is 14 amino acids long. Per the germline V gene, CDR1 is MNHNY and CDR2 is SVGAGI (reference sequence). V shed 5 bases and J shed 5 bases, with 14 bases lying between them. CDR3 sequence reads: CASSPRGRIDTQYF. In DNA, the CDR3 is TGTGCCAGCAGTCCTCGAGGCCGGATAGATACGCAGTATTTT.

This clone was seen just once. This chain joins TRBV3-1 (or the pseudogene TRBV3-2) and TRBJ2-3, with D perhaps TRBD1 (6 bases). Germline V gene lookup returns CDR1 LGHDT and CDR2 YNNKEL (reference sequence). This CDR3 is 16 amino acids long. V was pared by 5 bases and J by 1 base, with 16 bases between. The CDR3 DNA follows: TGTGCCAGCAGCGCAAACAGGGCGGAAGGCACAGATACGCAGTATTTT. Its translation is CASSANRAEGTDTQYF.

The genes are TRBV2 and TRBJ1-2; 7 bases align to TRBD1. Germline CDR1 SNHLY, CDR2 FYNNEI. The CDR3 runs 14 residues. V lost 6 bases to trimming and J lost 2 bases; unmatched junction nucleotides: 6. In nucleotides, the CDR3 is TGTGCCAGCAGCCTTCTGGACAGGAACTATGGCTACACCTTC. Its protein is CASSLLDRNYGYTF.

This clone appeared once. The J gene is TRBJ2-3, the V gene TRBV5-1; D is uncertain. The CDR3 covers 14 residues. The germline V and J ends were trimmed by 4 bases and 2 bases, with 11 bases remaining between them. CDR1 is SGHRS and CDR2 is YFSETQ in the germline V gene. The CDR3 nucleotides are TGCGCCAGCAGCGACAAACCAAACACAGATACGCAGTATTTT. Its translation: CASSDKPNTDTQYF.

The genes are TRBV4-1 and TRBJ1-4; D is possibly TRBD1 (5 bases). The germline V gene has CDR1 MGHRA and CDR2 YSYEKL. V lost 1 base and J 7 bases, leaving 13 bases between the germline ends. This CDR3 spans 15 amino acids. The CDR3 DNA reads TGCGCCAGCAGCCAAGTCGATGGGGCGACTGAAAAACTGTTTTTT. Translation gives CASSQVDGATEKLFF.

V is TRBV6-5 and J is TRBJ1-3; 7 nucleotides align to TRBD1. Looked up from germline, CDR1 is MNHEY and CDR2 is SVGAGI. The CDR3 length is 16 residues. The V and J ends lost 0 bases and 4 bases, in that order; junction bases with no gene match: 6. CDR3: CASSYSIWGQGNTIYF. The CDR3 nucleotides are TGTGCCAGCAGTTACTCGATATGGGGACAGGGAAACACCATATATTTT.

The genes are TRBV7-2 and TRBJ1-1, with D tentatively TRBD1 (5 bases). V was clipped by 2 bases and J by 0 bases, with 16 bases between them. This CDR3 is built from 17 residues. In germline, CDR1 is SGHTA, CDR2 FQGNSA. The CDR3 region has the DNA TGTGCCAGCAGCTTACTCGGGGGTGGGCCGATGAACACTGAAGCTTTCTTT. Protein product: CASSLLGGGPMNTEAFF.

V and J are TRBV24-1 and TRBJ1-4, with D tentatively TRBD1 (5 bases). The CDR3 sequence is 16 residues long. V lost 5 bases and J 5 bases, leaving 17 bases between the germline ends. Germline lookup yields CDR1 KGHDR and CDR2 SFDVKD. CDR3 sequence: CATSGPPGRGNEKLFF. The DNA of the CDR3 is TGTGCCACCAGTGGCCCCCCGGGGAGGGGCAATGAAAAACTGTTTTTT.

CDR3 DNA: TGCGCCAGCAGCTTGGCAGGGTTCTACGAGCAGTACTTC. This codes for CASSLAGFYEQYF. This rearrangement joins TRBV5-1 to TRBJ2-7; D is possibly TRBD1 (5 bases). Trimming cost V 0 bases and J 3 bases, with 7 bases left between them. Germline values: CDR1 SGHRS, CDR2 YFSETQ. The CDR3 is made up of 13 amino acids.

This chain links TRBV6-4 with TRBJ1-5, with D perhaps matching TRBD1 (5 bases). This CDR3 comprises 13 residues. Germline loops: CDR1 MRHNA, CDR2 SNTAGT. The V end lost 4 bases, the J end lost 3 bases, and 7 bases lay between the germline ends. CDR3 amino acids: CASSVTVNQPQHF. The CDR3 coding sequence is TGTGCCAGCAGTGTGACAGTCAATCAGCCCCAGCATTTT.

This clone was recorded only once. This sequence joins TRBV30 and TRBJ2-1; 14 nucleotides match TRBD2. CDR3 length: 18 amino acids. V gave up 2 bases and J gave up 2 bases; unmatched junction bases: 8. The germline V gene has CDR1 GTSNPN and CDR2 SVGIG (reference sequence). The CDR3 sequence: CAWSSPSTSGRAYNEQFF. CDR3 nucleotide sequence: TGTGCCTGGAGTTCCCCTTCGACTAGCGGGAGGGCCTACAATGAGCAGTTCTTC.

The chain joins TRBV5-4 to TRBJ2-5, with D possibly TRBD2 on 5 matching bases. This CDR3 is 14 amino acids long. V lost 1 base and J lost 3, with 10 bases in between. The V gene's germline CDR1 is SGHNT and CDR2 YYREEE (reference sequence). CDR3 in DNA: TGTGCCAGCAGCTTGCATTCCGGGAAAGAGACCCAGTACTTC. The encoded protein is CASSLHSGKETQYF.

The rearrangement joins TRBV19 to TRBJ2-3, with 9 bases aligning to TRBD2. The CDR3 consists of 15 residues. The J segment lost 6 bases and the V segment lost 5 bases, leaving 9 bases of the junction unmatched. Germline lookup yields CDR1 LNHDA and CDR2 SQIVND (reference sequence). The CDR3 is CASSPREGPWDTQYF. CDR3 DNA: TGTGCCAGTAGTCCGCGGGAGGGCCCTTGGGATACGCAGTATTTT.

The CDR3: CSVGDRSDEKLFF. The CDR3 bases are TGCAGCGTTGGAGACAGGTCCGATGAAAAACTGTTTTTT. The chain uses TRBV29-1 and TRBJ1-4, with D possibly matching TRBD1 (6 bases). The CDR3 runs to 13 residues. CDR1 SQVTM and CDR2 ANQGSEA come from the germline V gene. V lost 4 bases, J lost 6 bases, and 12 bases lay in between. Drawing the rest from reference TRBV29-1 and TRBJ1-4, the complete variable domain is SAVISQKPSRDICQRGTSLTIQCQVDSQVTMMFWYRQQPGQSLTLIATANQGSEATYESGFVIDKFPISRPNLTFSTLTVSNMSPEDSSIYLCSVGDRSDEKLFFGSGTQLSVL.

The chain carries TRBV6-5 and TRBJ2-1, with TRBD2 as a possible D gene (5 bases). Germline CDR1 MNHEY, CDR2 SVGAGI. This CDR3 is built from 15 residues. Deletions cut 5 bases from V and 0 bases from J, with 11 bases between. The DNA for the CDR3 is TGTGCCAGCAGTCGGACGGGGTACTCCTACAATGAGCAGTTCTTC. Residues: CASSRTGYSYNEQFF.

This clone was observed a handful of times. The rearrangement joins TRBV9 to TRBJ2-7, with a weak D call TRBD1 (6 bases). The CDR3 length is 13 residues. V lost 2 bases, J lost 7 bases, and 13 bases lay in between. From germline, CDR1 is SGDLS and CDR2 YYNGEE. CDR3 bases: TGTGCCAGCAGCGTCAGGGGTATGGGGGAGCAGTACTTC. As protein: CASSVRGMGEQYF. Drawing the rest from reference TRBV9 and TRBJ2-7, the complete variable domain is DSGVTQTPKHLITATGQRVTLRCSPRSGDLSVYWYQQSLDQGLQFLIQYYNGEERAKGNILERFSAQQFPDLHSELNLSSLELGDSALYFCASSVRGMGEQYFGPGTRLTVT.

The gene calls are TRBV6-1 and TRBJ2-4; D remains unclear. CDR1 is MNHNS and CDR2 is SASEGT in the germline V gene. The length of the CDR3 is 18 residues. Trimming removed 1 base from V and 0 bases from J, with 16 bases in between. In nucleotides, the CDR3 is TGTGCCAGCAGTGAAGGGTGGAGTTACCGTGTAGCCAAAAACATTCAGTACTTC. Translating gives CASSEGWSYRVAKNIQYF.

The chain recombines TRBV6-2 or TRBV6-3 with TRBJ2-5, with TRBD2 matching over 7 bases. The germline V gene has CDR1 MNHEY and CDR2 SVGEGT. This CDR3 has 13 residues. J gave up 8 bases and V 2 bases, and 5 bases lay outside the gene matches. CDR3 DNA: TGTGCCAGCAGTTACGGGCGGGAGCAAACCCAGTACTTC. This gives the protein CASSYGREQTQYF.

V and J are TRBV7-6 and TRBJ1-4; TRBD1 matches 7 bases. V lost 1 base, J lost 5 bases, and 4 bases stayed unmatched. This CDR3 is 15 amino acids long. CDR1 and CDR2 (germline): SGHVS, FNYEAQ. The CDR3 nucleotides are TGTGCCAGCAGCTTAGTAGGGACAGTGAATGAAAAACTGTTTTTT. Residues: CASSLVGTVNEKLFF.

The gene calls are TRBV5-1 and TRBJ2-3, with 13 bases lining up with TRBD2. The CDR3 loop spans 22 amino acids. Trimming removed 3 bases from V and 2 bases from J; junction bases left unmatched: 21. CDR1 and CDR2 from the germline V gene are SGHRS and YFSETQ. Here the CDR3 DNA reads TGCGCCAGCAGCTCGCTCATTCCGGGACTAGCGGGAAAGAATCTTTACACAGATACGCAGTATTTT. This gives the protein CASSSLIPGLAGKNLYTDTQYF. Combining the CDR3 with reference TRBV5-1 and TRBJ2-3 gives the whole variable domain KAGVTQTPRYLIKTRGQQVTLSCSPISGHRSVSWYQQTPGQGLQFLFEYFSETQRNKGNFPGRFSGRQFSNSRSEMNVSTLELGDSALYLCASSSLIPGLAGKNLYTDTQYFGPGTRLTVL.

The chain recombines TRBV9 with TRBJ2-1, with 10 bases aligning to TRBD2. This CDR3 has 16 amino acids. Looked up from germline, CDR1 is SGDLS and CDR2 is YYNGEE. J gave up 2 bases and V 0 bases, and 2 bases lay outside the gene matches. CDR3: CASSVGGLAAYNEQFF. CDR3 coding DNA: TGTGCCAGCAGCGTAGGAGGACTAGCGGCCTACAATGAGCAGTTCTTC.

The CDR3 is CASSAGKDTQYF. The CDR3 nucleotides are TGTGCCAGCTCAGCAGGGAAGGATACGCAGTATTTT. The rearrangement links TRBV18 to TRBJ2-3; D might be TRBD1 (5 bases). The V gene's germline CDR1 is KGHSH and CDR2 LQKENI. Deletions cut 5 bases from V and 6 bases from J, with 9 bases between. CDR3 length equals 12 residues.

The V and J genes are TRBV20-1 and TRBJ2-5; no clear D. The CDR3 length is 11 residues. Trimming removed 2 bases at V and 5 bases at J, with 6 bases between. Per germline, CDR1 DFQATT and CDR2 SNEGSKA (reference sequence). CDR3 residues: CSARLVETQYF. The DNA of the CDR3 is TGCAGTGCTAGACTAGTTGAGACCCAGTACTTC.